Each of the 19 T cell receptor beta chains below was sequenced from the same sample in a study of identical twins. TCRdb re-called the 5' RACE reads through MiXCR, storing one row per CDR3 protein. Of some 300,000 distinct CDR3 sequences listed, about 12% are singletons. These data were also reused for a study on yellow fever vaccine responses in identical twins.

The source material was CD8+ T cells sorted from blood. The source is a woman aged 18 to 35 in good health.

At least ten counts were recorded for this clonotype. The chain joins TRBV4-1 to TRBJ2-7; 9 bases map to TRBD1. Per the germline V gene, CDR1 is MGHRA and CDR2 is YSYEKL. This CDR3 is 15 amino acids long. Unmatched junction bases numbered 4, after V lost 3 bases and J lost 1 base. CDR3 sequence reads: CASSQGTGSSYEQYF. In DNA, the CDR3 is TGCGCCAGCAGCCAGGGGACAGGGTCTTCCTACGAGCAGTACTTC.

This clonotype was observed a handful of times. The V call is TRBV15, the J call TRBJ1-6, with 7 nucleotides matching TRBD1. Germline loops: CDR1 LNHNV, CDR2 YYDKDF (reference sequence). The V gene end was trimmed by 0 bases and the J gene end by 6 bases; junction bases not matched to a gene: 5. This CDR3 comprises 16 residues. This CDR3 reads CATSRDTGTVNSPLHF. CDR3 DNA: TGTGCCACCAGCAGAGATACCGGGACAGTTAATTCACCCCTCCACTTT.

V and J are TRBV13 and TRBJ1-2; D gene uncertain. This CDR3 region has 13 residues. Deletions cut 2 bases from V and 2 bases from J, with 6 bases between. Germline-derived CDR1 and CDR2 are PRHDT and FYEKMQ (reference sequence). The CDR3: CASSLWYNYGYTF. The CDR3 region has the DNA TGTGCCAGCAGCTTATGGTACAACTATGGCTACACCTTC. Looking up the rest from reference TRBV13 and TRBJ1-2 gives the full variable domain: AAGVIQSPRHLIKEKRETATLKCYPIPRHDTVYWYQQGPGQDPQFLISFYEKMQSDKGSIPDRFSAQQFSDYHSELNMSSLELGDSALYFCASSLWYNYGYTFGSGTRLTVV.

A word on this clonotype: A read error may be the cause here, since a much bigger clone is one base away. The CDR3 here is CASSLLGARDPDTQYF. As DNA, the CDR3 is TGCGCCAGCAGCTTGTTGGGGGCGCGGGACCCAGATACGCAGTATTTT. This rearrangement joins TRBV5-1 to TRBJ2-3; D could derive from TRBD1 or TRBD2 (6 bases each). From germline, CDR1 is SGHRS and CDR2 YFSETQ. This CDR3 is 16 amino acids long. The V gene lost 1 base and the J gene lost 4 bases, with 16 bases spanning the gap.

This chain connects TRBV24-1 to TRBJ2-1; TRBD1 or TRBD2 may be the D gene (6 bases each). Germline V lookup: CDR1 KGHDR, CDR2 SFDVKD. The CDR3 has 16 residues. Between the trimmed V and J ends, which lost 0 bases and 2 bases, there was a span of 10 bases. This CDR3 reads CATSDLWGATYNEQFF. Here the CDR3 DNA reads TGTGCCACCAGTGATTTGTGGGGGGCCACCTACAATGAGCAGTTCTTC.

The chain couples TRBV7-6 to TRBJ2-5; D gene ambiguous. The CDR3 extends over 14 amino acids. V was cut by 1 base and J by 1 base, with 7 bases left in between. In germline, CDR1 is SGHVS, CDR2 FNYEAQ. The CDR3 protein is CASSLGLIQETQYF. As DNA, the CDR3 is TGTGCCAGCAGCTTAGGACTGATCCAAGAGACCCAGTACTTC.

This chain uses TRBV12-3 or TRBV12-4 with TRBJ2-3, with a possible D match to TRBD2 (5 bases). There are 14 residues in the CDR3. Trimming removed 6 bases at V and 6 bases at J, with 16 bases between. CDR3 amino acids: CASSQTTSVDTQYF. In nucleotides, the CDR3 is TGTGCCAGCAGCCAAACTACTAGTGTGGATACGCAGTATTTT.

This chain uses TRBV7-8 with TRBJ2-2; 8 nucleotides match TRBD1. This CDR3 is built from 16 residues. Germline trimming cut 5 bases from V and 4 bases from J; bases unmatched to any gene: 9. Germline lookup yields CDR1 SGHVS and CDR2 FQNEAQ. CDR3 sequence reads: CASSQRTGLFTGELFF. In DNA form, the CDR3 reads TGTGCCAGCAGCCAGCGGACAGGGCTTTTCACCGGGGAGCTGTTTTTT.

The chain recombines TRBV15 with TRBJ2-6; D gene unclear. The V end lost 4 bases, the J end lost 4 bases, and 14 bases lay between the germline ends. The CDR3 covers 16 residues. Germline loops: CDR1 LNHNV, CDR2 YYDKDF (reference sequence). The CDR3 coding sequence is TGTGCCACCAGCAAAAACCCAGCTCTGGGGGCCAACGTCCTGACTTTC. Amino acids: CATSKNPALGANVLTF.

The CDR3 here is CASSYRKTEAFF. In DNA form, the CDR3 reads TGTGCCAGCAGCTACCGCAAGACTGAAGCTTTCTTT. V usage is TRBV13 and J usage is TRBJ1-1; D uncertain. The CDR3 extends over 12 amino acids. Deletions cut 4 bases from V and 5 bases from J, with 8 bases between. Germline V gene sequence: CDR1 PRHDT, CDR2 FYEKMQ (reference sequence). The full variable domain, its missing parts supplied by reference TRBV13 and TRBJ1-1, is AAGVIQSPRHLIKEKRETATLKCYPIPRHDTVYWYQQGPGQDPQFLISFYEKMQSDKGSIPDRFSAQQFSDYHSELNMSSLELGDSALYFCASSYRKTEAFFGQGTRLTVV.

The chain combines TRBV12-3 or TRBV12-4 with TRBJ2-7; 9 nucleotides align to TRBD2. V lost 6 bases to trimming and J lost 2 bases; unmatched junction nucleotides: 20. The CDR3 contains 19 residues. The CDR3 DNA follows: TGTGCCAGCAGCCCAAGTGAGACTAGCGGTCCCCGGGGCCCCTACGAGCAGTACTTC. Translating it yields CASSPSETSGPRGPYEQYF.

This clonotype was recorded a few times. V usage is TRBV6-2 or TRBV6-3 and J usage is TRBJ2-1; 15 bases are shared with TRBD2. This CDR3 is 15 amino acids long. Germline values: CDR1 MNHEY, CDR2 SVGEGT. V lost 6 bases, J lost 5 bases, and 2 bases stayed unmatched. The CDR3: CASRGLAGGNNEQFF. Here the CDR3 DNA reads TGTGCCAGCAGGGGACTAGCGGGGGGTAACAATGAGCAGTTCTTC.

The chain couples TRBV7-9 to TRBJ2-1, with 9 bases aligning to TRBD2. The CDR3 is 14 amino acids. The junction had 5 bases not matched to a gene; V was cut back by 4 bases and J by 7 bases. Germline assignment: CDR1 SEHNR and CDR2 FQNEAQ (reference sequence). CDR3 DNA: TGTGCCAGCAGCTATAGCGGGAGCGCGAATGAGCAGTTCTTC. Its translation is CASSYSGSANEQFF.

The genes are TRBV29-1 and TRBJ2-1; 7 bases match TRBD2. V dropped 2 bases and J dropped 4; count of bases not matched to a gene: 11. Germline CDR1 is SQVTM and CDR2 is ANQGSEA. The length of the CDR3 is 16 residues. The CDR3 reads CSVESQREALYNEQFF. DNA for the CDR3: TGCAGCGTTGAATCCCAACGGGAGGCTCTTTACAATGAGCAGTTCTTC.

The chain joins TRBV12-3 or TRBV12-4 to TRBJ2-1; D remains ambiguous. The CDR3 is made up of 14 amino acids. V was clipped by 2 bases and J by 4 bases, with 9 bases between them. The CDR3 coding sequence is TGTGCCAGCAGTTTAAAATTAATGTACAATGAGCAGTTCTTC. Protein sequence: CASSLKLMYNEQFF.

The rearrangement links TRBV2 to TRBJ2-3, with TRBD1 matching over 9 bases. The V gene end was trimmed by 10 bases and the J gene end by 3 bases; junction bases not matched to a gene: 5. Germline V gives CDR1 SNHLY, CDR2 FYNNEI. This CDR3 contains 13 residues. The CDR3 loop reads CATKGTGTDTQYF. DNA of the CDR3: TGTGCCACCAAGGGGACAGGGACAGATACGCAGTATTTT. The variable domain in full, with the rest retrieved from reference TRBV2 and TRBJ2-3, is EPEVTQTPSHQVTQMGQEVILRCVPISNHLYFYWYRQILGQKVEFLVSFYNNEISEKSEIFDDQFSVERPDGSNFTLKIRSTKLEDSAMYFCATKGTGTDTQYFGPGTRLTVL.

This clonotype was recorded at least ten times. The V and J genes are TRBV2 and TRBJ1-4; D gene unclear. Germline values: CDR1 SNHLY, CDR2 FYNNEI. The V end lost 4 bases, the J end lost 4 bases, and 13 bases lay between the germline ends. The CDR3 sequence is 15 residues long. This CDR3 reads CASSVLGGNNEKLFF. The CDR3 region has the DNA TGTGCCAGCAGTGTTCTCGGCGGAAATAATGAAAAACTGTTTTTT.

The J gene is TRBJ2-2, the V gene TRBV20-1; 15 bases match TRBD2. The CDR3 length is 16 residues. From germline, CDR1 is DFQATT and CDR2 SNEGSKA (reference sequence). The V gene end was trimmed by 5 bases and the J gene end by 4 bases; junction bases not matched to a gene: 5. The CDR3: CSAGLAGGRSTGELFF. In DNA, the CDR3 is TGCAGTGCTGGACTAGCGGGAGGGCGGAGCACCGGGGAGCTGTTTTTT.

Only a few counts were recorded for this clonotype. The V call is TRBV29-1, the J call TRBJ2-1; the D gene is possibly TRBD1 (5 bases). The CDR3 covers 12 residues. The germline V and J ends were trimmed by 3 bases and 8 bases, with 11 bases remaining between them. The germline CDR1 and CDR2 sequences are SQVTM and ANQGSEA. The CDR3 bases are TGCAGCGTTGACGAAGGGGTCTATGAGCAGTTCTTC. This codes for CSVDEGVYEQFF.